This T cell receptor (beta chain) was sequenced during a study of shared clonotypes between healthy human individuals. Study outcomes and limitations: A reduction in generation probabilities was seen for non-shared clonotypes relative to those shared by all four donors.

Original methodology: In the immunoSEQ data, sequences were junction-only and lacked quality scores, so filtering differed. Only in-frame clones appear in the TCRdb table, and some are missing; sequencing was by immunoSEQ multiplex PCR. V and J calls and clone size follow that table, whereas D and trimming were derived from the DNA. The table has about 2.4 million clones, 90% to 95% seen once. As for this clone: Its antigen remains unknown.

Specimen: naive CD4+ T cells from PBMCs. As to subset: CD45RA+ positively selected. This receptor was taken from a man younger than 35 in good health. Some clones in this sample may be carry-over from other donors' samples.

In nucleotides, the CDR3 is TGTGCCAGCAACCCCGGGGCGCTAGCGGGATGGGATGAGCAGTTCTTC. Encoded protein: CASNPGALAGWDEQFF. The gene calls are TRBV28 and TRBJ2-1, with 9 bases fitting TRBD2. The CDR3 consists of 16 residues. Germline V gene data show CDR1 as MDHEN and CDR2 as SYDVKM. J lost 8 bases, V lost 7 bases, and 15 bases had no gene match.